This TCR beta chain was sequenced in a study of identifying expanded T cells in peripheral blood. This clone was seen just once. The CDR3 has 14 residues. Germline values: CDR1 SEHNR, CDR2 FQNEAQ (reference sequence). V was shortened by 8 bases and J by 8 bases, with 18 bases between the two germline ends. Assay: immunoSEQ multiplex PCR; the TCRdb copy retains only in-frame clones and omits some. The profile shows roughly 130,000 clones, approximately 86% of them singletons. The chain uses TRBV7-9 and TRBJ1-4; D not certain. The material sequenced was blood. The sequence was collected from a person between 18 and 75 years old in good health. The CDR3 spells CASDFGQIGEKLFF. In DNA, the CDR3 is TGTGCCAGCGACTTCGGGCAAATAGGAGAAAAACTGTTTTTT.